This passage covers 22 T cell receptor beta chains from one sample sequenced in a study of cytomegalovirus exposure and HLA in healthy donors. Vbeta (60) and Jbeta (13) primers were used in the PCR. TCRdb keeps only in-frame clones here, not all; method: immunoSEQ multiplex PCR. The repertoire holds approximately 75,000 clones, about 79% seen once, with under 20% in the top ten. Sequencing was performed on PBMCs. The source is a man between 65 and 79 years old in good health and CMV-seropositive.

This chain connects TRBV7-2 to TRBJ1-5, with 9 bases identical to TRBD1. Germline V gene lookup returns CDR1 SGHTA and CDR2 FQGNSA. This CDR3 is built from 15 residues. V lost 2 bases, J lost 2 bases, and 1 base stayed unmatched. The CDR3 sequence is CASSLWTGGNQPQHF. Here the CDR3 DNA reads TGTGCCAGCAGCTTATGGACAGGGGGCAATCAGCCCCAGCATTTT.

The V call is TRBV5-1, the J call TRBJ2-7; 8 positions agree with TRBD1. The junction had 8 bases not matched to a gene; V was cut back by 4 bases and J by 2 bases. This CDR3 has 15 amino acids. From germline, CDR1 is SGHRS and CDR2 YFSETQ. The CDR3: CASSTVDRVPYEQYF. The CDR3 coding sequence is TGCGCCAGCAGCACCGTGGACAGGGTCCCCTACGAGCAGTACTTC.

CDR3: CAWSVQGNQPQHF. The CDR3 region has the DNA TGTGCCTGGAGTGTACAGGGAAATCAGCCCCAGCATTTT. The chain combines TRBV30 with TRBJ1-5, with D possibly TRBD1 on 6 matching bases. CDR1 is GTSNPN and CDR2 is SVGIG in the germline V gene (reference sequence). Between the trimmed V and J ends, which lost 0 bases and 4 bases, there was a span of 7 bases. This CDR3 has 13 amino acids.

The rearrangement uses TRBV10-3 and TRBJ2-1, with 9 positions matching TRBD2. This CDR3 spans 15 amino acids. Germline values: CDR1 ENHRY, CDR2 SYGVKD. The J segment lost 8 bases and the V segment lost 5 bases, leaving 10 bases of the junction unmatched. DNA of the CDR3: TGTGCCATCAGTTCCGCGGGGGGGCCTAGGGATGAGCAGTTCTTC. Its translation: CAISSAGGPRDEQFF.

In this sample, this clone turned up once. This chain joins TRBV5-1 and TRBJ2-5; the match to TRBD1 covers 7 bases. The CDR3 length is 14 residues. V shed 4 bases, J shed 0 bases, and the junction held 3 bases outside the gene matches. Germline V gene sequence: CDR1 SGHRS, CDR2 YFSETQ. The CDR3 DNA reads as TGCGCCAGCAGCCCTGGACAGGACCAAGAGACCCAGTACTTC. This translates into CASSPGQDQETQYF. Full variable domain (remainder filled in from reference TRBV5-1 and TRBJ2-5): KAGVTQTPRYLIKTRGQQVTLSCSPISGHRSVSWYQQTPGQGLQFLFEYFSETQRNKGNFPGRFSGRQFSNSRSEMNVSTLELGDSALYLCASSPGQDQETQYFGPGTRLLVL.

For the CDR3, the DNA is TGTGCCAGCAGCTTACAGGGGGCGGTCGGGGAGCTGTTTTTT. Translated: CASSLQGAVGELFF. The chain links TRBV7-6 to TRBJ2-2; the match to TRBD1 covers 8 bases. This CDR3 contains 14 residues. Germline CDR1 and CDR2: SGHVS and FNYEAQ. V dropped 2 bases and J dropped 7; count of bases not matched to a gene: 3.

V is TRBV5-4 and J is TRBJ2-5; 7 bases line up with TRBD1. The CDR3 covers 15 residues. The germline V gene has CDR1 SGHNT and CDR2 YYREEE (reference sequence). V was pared by 1 base and J by 1 base, with 4 bases of the junction left unmatched. CDR3 loop: CASSLWAGGQETQYF. In nucleotides, the CDR3 is TGTGCCAGCAGCTTGTGGGCAGGGGGCCAAGAGACCCAGTACTTC.

The rearrangement links TRBV4-1 to TRBJ2-5, with D tentatively TRBD1 (5 bases). V lost 0 bases, J lost 7 bases, and 12 bases lay in between. The germline gives CDR1 MGHRA, CDR2 YSYEKL. CDR3 size: 14 residues. This chain's CDR3 is CASSQDETDGTQYF. Written as DNA, the CDR3 is TGCGCCAGCAGCCAAGATGAGACAGATGGGACCCAGTACTTC.

The chain uses TRBV11-2 and TRBJ2-2; the D gene is possibly TRBD1 (5 bases). The CDR3 consists of 14 residues. V dropped 4 bases and J dropped 6 bases, with 12 bases sitting between them. Germline CDR1 reads SGHAT; CDR2 reads FQNNGV. The CDR3 region has the DNA TGTGCCAGCAGCTCTCAGGGATCTGCCGGGGAGCTGTTTTTT. It translates to CASSSQGSAGELFF.

The chain employs TRBV5-8 and TRBJ2-3; TRBD1 matches 8 bases. The length of the CDR3 is 15 residues. Germline lookup yields CDR1 SGHTS and CDR2 YDEGEE. V dropped 4 bases and J dropped 6; count of bases not matched to a gene: 10. CDR3 bases: TGTGCCAGCAGCCCCCAGGGACAGGACCAGGATACGCAGTATTTT. This codes for CASSPQGQDQDTQYF.

The J gene is TRBJ2-1, the V gene TRBV4-1; 9 nucleotides agree with TRBD2. V was pared by 1 base and J by 1 base, with 5 bases of the junction left unmatched. Germline assignment: CDR1 MGHRA and CDR2 YSYEKL. This CDR3 is 17 amino acids long. The CDR3 is CASSQARLAESYNEQFF. In nucleotides, the CDR3 is TGCGCCAGCAGCCAAGCAAGACTAGCGGAGTCCTACAATGAGCAGTTCTTC.

The chain has TRBV20-1 and TRBJ2-7; D unclear. The CDR3 is 11 amino acids. The V end was cut by 6 bases, the J end by 6 bases, with 12 bases between. The germline V gene has CDR1 DFQATT and CDR2 SNEGSKA (reference sequence). CDR3 nucleotide sequence: TGCAGTGCGAGCCCTGGGCGCGAGCAGTACTTC. Protein sequence: CSASPGREQYF.

The chain employs TRBV5-4 and TRBJ1-4, with a tentative D call TRBD1 (5 bases). The CDR3 runs 15 residues. Germline V gives CDR1 SGHNT, CDR2 YYREEE (reference sequence). The V and J ends lost 4 bases and 6 bases respectively, with 16 bases between them. CDR3 sequence reads: CASSTQGRGDEKLFF. CDR3 bases: TGTGCCAGCAGCACGCAGGGTAGGGGTGATGAAAAACTGTTTTTT.

The chain recombines TRBV4-1 with TRBJ1-5; D is unclear. V was pared by 1 base and J by 6 bases, with 7 bases between. Germline CDR1 is MGHRA and CDR2 is YSYEKL. The CDR3 loop spans 13 amino acids. The CDR3 sequence is CASSQVGAQPQHF. CDR3 in DNA: TGCGCCAGCAGCCAAGTTGGAGCTCAGCCCCAGCATTTT.

V usage is TRBV30 and J usage is TRBJ2-7, with 10 bases lining up with TRBD1. Germline V gene lookup returns CDR1 GTSNPN and CDR2 SVGIG (reference sequence). This CDR3 contains 14 residues. The V and J ends lost 3 bases and 5 bases, in that order; junction bases with no gene match: 7. The CDR3 nucleotides read TGTGCCTGGAGCTGGGACAGGGGCTTCAACGAGCAGTACTTC. Translating it yields CAWSWDRGFNEQYF. Complete variable domain (other parts from reference TRBV30 and TRBJ2-7): SQTIHQWPATLVQPVGSPLSLECTVEGTSNPNLYWYRQAAGRGLQLLFYSVGIGQISSEVPQNLSASRPQDRQFILSSKKLLLSDSGFYLCAWSWDRGFNEQYFGPGTRLTVT.

In regard to this clone: The missing conserved phenylalanine or tryptophan at the end of this CDR3 makes a read error likely. The DNA is left out, because the CDR3 cannot be placed on it with certainty; the CDR3 is given as TCRdb lists it. This specimen includes other DNA sequences encoding the same CDR3. The chain links TRBV28 to TRBJ2-7; the table's D call of TRBD1 was not tested on the DNA. The CDR3 adds up to 11 amino acids, both ends counted. The germline V gene encodes CDR1 MDHEN and CDR2 SYDVKM. CDR3 sequence reads: CASSPDRGPSP.

This rearrangement joins TRBV21-1 to TRBJ1-1. TRBV21-1 is recorded as a pseudogene. CDR3 length equals 18 residues. CDR3 protein: CASSKEQRVGRMNTEAFF. CDR3 coding DNA: TGTGCCAGCAGCAAAGAGCAGCGGGTGGGCAGAATGAACACTGAAGCTTTCTTT.

The genes are TRBV5-1 and TRBJ1-1; a weak D match, TRBD1 (6 bases). V lost 8 bases, J lost 5 bases, and 19 bases lay in between. CDR3 length equals 14 residues. Germline V CDR1 and CDR2: SGHRS, YFSETQ. CDR3 amino acids: CASSPGPGETEAFF. CDR3 DNA: TGCGCCAGTAGTCCAGGACCAGGGGAGACTGAAGCTTTCTTT.

The CDR3 loop is CASSYMGEEGEQFF. CDR3 bases: TGTGCCAGCAGTTACATGGGAGAGGAGGGTGAGCAGTTCTTC. The rearrangement joins TRBV6-5 to TRBJ2-1; a possible D gene is TRBD2 (6 bases). V was trimmed by 2 bases and J by 9 bases, leaving 14 bases between them. Germline loops: CDR1 MNHEY, CDR2 SVGAGI. CDR3 length: 14 amino acids.

The table lists this clone with a count of one. The chain employs TRBV28 and TRBJ2-5, with a weak D call TRBD2 (7 bases). The end of the DNA aligns better with TRBJ2-7, so the J call may be wrong. The CDR3 consists of 13 residues. Germline assignment: CDR1 MDHEN and CDR2 SYDVKM. CDR3 in amino acids: CASSLPGGDEQYF. The DNA for the CDR3 is TGTGCCAGCAGTTTACCGGGGGGCGACGAGCAGTACTTC.

Only a few counts were recorded for this clone. This chain connects TRBV6-5 to TRBJ2-1; possibly TRBD1 for D (5 bases). Germline V gene lookup returns CDR1 MNHEY and CDR2 SVGAGI. The CDR3 runs 13 residues. V was clipped by 2 bases and J by 7 bases, with 9 bases between them. The CDR3 DNA reads TGTGCCAGCAGTTACGTGGGGCGAAATGAGCAGTTCTTC. Encoded protein: CASSYVGRNEQFF.

This chain joins TRBV4-3 and TRBJ2-5; TRBD2 matches at 10 bases. This CDR3 contains 15 residues. Germline CDR1 is LGHNA and CDR2 is YSLEER. The V segment lost 4 bases and the J segment 5 bases; nucleotides outside the gene matches: 7. The CDR3, as DNA: TGCGCCAGCAGCCGCATTAGCGGGGGGCTGGAGACCCAGTACTTC. It is translated as CASSRISGGLETQYF.